This T cell receptor beta chain was sequenced in a study of T cells after yellow fever vaccination. About this clonotype: What it recognizes is unknown.

The germline V gene encodes CDR1 DFQATT and CDR2 SNEGSKA (reference sequence). The CDR3 runs 15 residues. V lost 2 bases, J lost 4 bases, and 5 bases stayed unmatched. Whole-study results and caveats: On re-exposure, the response was weaker but peaked faster, at day 5 versus 15.

Synthesis of TCR cDNA relied on 5'RACE template switching, which attached a universal primer site and UMIs. TCRdb reprocessed the 5' RACE reads with MiXCR, giving one entry per CDR3 protein. The sample records hundreds of thousands of distinct CDR3 sequences, about 8.7% being singletons. The TCR originated in a man aged 18 to 29 who received the YFV17D yellow fever vaccine. V and J are TRBV20-1 and TRBJ2-5; 12 bases fit TRBD2. Sequenced material: PBMCs, taken on the day of the first yellow fever vaccination. The CDR3 here is CSARHPTSGGETQYF. Written as DNA, the CDR3 is TGCAGTGCTAGACACCCGACTAGCGGGGGAGAGACCCAGTACTTC.